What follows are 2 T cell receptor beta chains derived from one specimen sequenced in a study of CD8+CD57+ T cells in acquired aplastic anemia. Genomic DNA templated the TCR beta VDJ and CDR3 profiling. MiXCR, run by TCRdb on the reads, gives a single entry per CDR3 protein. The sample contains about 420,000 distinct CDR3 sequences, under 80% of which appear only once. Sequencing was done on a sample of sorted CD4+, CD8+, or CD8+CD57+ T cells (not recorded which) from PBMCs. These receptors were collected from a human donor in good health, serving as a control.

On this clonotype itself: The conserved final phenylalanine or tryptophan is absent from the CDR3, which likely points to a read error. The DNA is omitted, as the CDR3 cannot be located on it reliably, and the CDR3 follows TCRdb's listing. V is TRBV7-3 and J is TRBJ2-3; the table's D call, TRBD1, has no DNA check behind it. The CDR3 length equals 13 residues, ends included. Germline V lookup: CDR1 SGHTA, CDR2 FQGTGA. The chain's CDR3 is CASSSSGQADTGD.

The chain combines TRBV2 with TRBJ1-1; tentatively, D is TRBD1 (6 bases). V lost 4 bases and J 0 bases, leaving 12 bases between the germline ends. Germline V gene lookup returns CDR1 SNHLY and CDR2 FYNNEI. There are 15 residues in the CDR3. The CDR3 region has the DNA TGTGCCAGCAGTGGTACAGGGATCATGAACACTGAAGCTTTCTTT. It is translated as CASSGTGIMNTEAFF.